This TCR beta chain was identified in a study of blood T cell repertoires in COVID-19. Study at large: The origin of the acute and convalescent COVID-19 samples was the United States, Italy and Spain.

The protocol was immunoSEQ multiplex PCR, while the TCRdb copy is restricted to in-frame clones and leaves out a portion. The table lists about 360,000 clones, 80% to 90% of them singletons. The CDR3 extends over 14 amino acids. CDR1 and CDR2 (germline): SGHRS, YFSETQ. The V and J ends lost 3 bases and 3 bases respectively, with 12 bases between them. Participants' own reports of clinical history determined their cohort assignment. The chain combines TRBV5-1 with TRBJ1-2; D is perhaps TRBD1 (6 bases). The receptor was derived from a man between 25 and 39 years old who had recovered from COVID-19. Sequenced sample: PBMCs or T cells enriched from blood (not recorded which). CDR3 DNA: TGCGCCAGCAGCTACCAGACAGGAGACTATGGCTACACCTTC. This sequence encodes CASSYQTGDYGYTF.